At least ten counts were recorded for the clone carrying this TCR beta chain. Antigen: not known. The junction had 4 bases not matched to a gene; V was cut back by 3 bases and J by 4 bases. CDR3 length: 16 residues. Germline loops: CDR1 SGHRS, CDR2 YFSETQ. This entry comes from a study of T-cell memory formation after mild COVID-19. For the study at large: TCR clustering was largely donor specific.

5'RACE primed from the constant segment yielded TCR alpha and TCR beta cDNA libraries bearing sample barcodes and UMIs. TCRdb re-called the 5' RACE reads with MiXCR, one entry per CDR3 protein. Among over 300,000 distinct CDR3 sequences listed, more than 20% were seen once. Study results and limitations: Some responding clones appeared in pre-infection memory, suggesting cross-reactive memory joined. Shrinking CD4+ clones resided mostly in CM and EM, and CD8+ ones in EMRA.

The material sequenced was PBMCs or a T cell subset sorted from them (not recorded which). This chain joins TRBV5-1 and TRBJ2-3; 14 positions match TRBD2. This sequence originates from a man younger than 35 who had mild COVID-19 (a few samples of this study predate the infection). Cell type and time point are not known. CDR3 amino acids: CASSSATSGGADTQYF. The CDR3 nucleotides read TGCGCCAGCAGCTCCGCGACTAGCGGGGGGGCAGATACGCAGTATTTT.